The rows below give T cell receptor beta chains drawn from one sample of a study of shared clonotypes between healthy human individuals. Using immunoSEQ multiplex PCR, the repertoire was profiled, and TCRdb retains in-frame clones only, with some absent. The data hold some 1.1 million clones, with 77% observed a single time. Material for sequencing was memory CD4+ T cells from PBMCs. These receptors originate from a young man in good health. Some clones in this sample may be carry-over from other donors' samples. The CDR3 runs from the conserved cysteine through the conserved F or W. The order of the fields is J gene, clone size, D gene, V gene, CDR3 DNA, CDR3 protein. A D gene is named only where the DNA matches it firmly. Size tells how often a clone was seen (once, few, many) or the class of an expanded clone, and some rows leave it out.

J gene: TRBJ2-3
clone size: -
D gene: -
V gene: TRBV11-1
CDR3 DNA: TGTGCCAGCAGCGCGAACCGGGACCGACACCCTGCGCAGTATTTT
CDR3 protein: CASSANRDRHPAQYF

J gene: TRBJ2-3
clone size: -
D gene: -
V gene: TRBV9
CDR3 DNA: TGTGCCAGCAGCTACTCAAGGGCAGATACGCAGTATTTT
CDR3 protein: CASSYSRADTQYF

J gene: TRBJ1-2
clone size: few
D gene: -
V gene: TRBV28
CDR3 DNA: TGTGCCAGCAGTTTCGTCGGGGGGCGCTGGTATGGCTACACCTTC
CDR3 protein: CASSFVGGRWYGYTF

J gene: TRBJ2-3
clone size: -
D gene: -
V gene: TRBV10-3
CDR3 DNA: TGTGCCATCAGTGAAGAGCGGACTAGCACAGATACGCAGTATTTT
CDR3 protein: CAISEERTSTDTQYF

J gene: TRBJ1-2
clone size: -
D gene: -
V gene: TRBV6-6
CDR3 DNA: TGTGCCAGCAGTCCCCGATCAGGGAACCCACTGGCGGGCTACACCTTC
CDR3 protein: CASSPRSGNPLAGYTF

J gene: TRBJ2-6
clone size: -
D gene: -
V gene: TRBV14
CDR3 DNA: TGTGCCACCTCCAATTCTGGGGCCAACGTCCTGACTTTC
CDR3 protein: CATSNSGANVLTF

J gene: TRBJ1-1
clone size: many
D gene: -
V gene: TRBV28
CDR3 DNA: TGTGCCAGCAAGACCGGGGCCGCGAATGAAGCTTTCTTT
CDR3 protein: CASKTGAANEAFF

J gene: TRBJ1-3
clone size: -
D gene: -
V gene: TRBV27
CDR3 DNA: TGTGCCAGCAGTTCCCCTGGAAACACCATATATTTT
CDR3 protein: CASSSPGNTIYF

J gene: TRBJ2-7
clone size: -
D gene: TRBD2
V gene: TRBV19
CDR3 DNA: TGTGCCAGTAGTCCCCTTAGCGGGGGCTCCTACGAGCAGTACTTC
CDR3 protein: CASSPLSGGSYEQYF

J gene: TRBJ2-2
clone size: -
D gene: TRBD2
V gene: TRBV14
CDR3 DNA: TGTGCCAGCAGCCTCCTTGGGGCTAGCGGGAGTTTAACGCCCGGGGAGCTGTTTTTT
CDR3 protein: CASSLLGASGSLTPGELFF

J gene: TRBJ2-1
clone size: few
D gene: TRBD2
V gene: TRBV6-1
CDR3 DNA: TGTGCCAGCCTCTCTAGCGGGATCTACAATGAGCAGTTCTTC
CDR3 protein: CASLSSGIYNEQFF

J gene: TRBJ2-5
clone size: -
D gene: -
V gene: TRBV6-1
CDR3 DNA: TGTGCCAGCAGTGAACTCCTTGGTTGGACCCAGTACTTC
CDR3 protein: CASSELLGWTQYF

J gene: TRBJ2-7
clone size: -
D gene: TRBD2
V gene: TRBV5-4
CDR3 DNA: TGTGCCAGCAGCGAAAAGACTAGCGGGAGGGCCTACGAGCAGTACTTC
CDR3 protein: CASSEKTSGRAYEQYF

J gene: TRBJ1-2
clone size: -
D gene: -
V gene: TRBV11-2
CDR3 DNA: TGTGCCAGCAGCTTTCCGGGGGGCGCATCGAATGGCTACACCTTC
CDR3 protein: CASSFPGGASNGYTF

J gene: TRBJ2-7
clone size: once
D gene: TRBD1
V gene: TRBV5-1
CDR3 DNA: TGCGCCAGCAGCAAAGGACAGGGGTTCTACGAGCAGTACTTC
CDR3 protein: CASSKGQGFYEQYF

J gene: TRBJ2-7
clone size: -
D gene: TRBD2
V gene: TRBV14
CDR3 DNA: TGTGCCAGCAGCCAGCGGGAGGTCCGGAGGGGGTCGGACGAGCAGTACTTC
CDR3 protein: CASSQREVRRGSDEQYF

J gene: TRBJ1-2
clone size: -
D gene: TRBD1
V gene: TRBV4-2
CDR3 DNA: TGTGCCAGCAGCCCGACAGGGGGGGCTAACTATGGCTACACCTTC
CDR3 protein: CASSPTGGANYGYTF

J gene: TRBJ2-7
clone size: -
D gene: TRBD2
V gene: TRBV6-5
CDR3 DNA: TGTGCCAGCAGTTCCCCACGAGCGGGAGTCCCCTACGAGCAGTACTTC
CDR3 protein: CASSSPRAGVPYEQYF

J gene: TRBJ1-5
clone size: -
D gene: -
V gene: TRBV28
CDR3 DNA: TGTGCCAGCAGTTTATGGAGGGAGGAACAGCCCCAGCATTTT
CDR3 protein: CASSLWREEQPQHF

J gene: TRBJ2-3
clone size: -
D gene: -
V gene: TRBV6-1
CDR3 DNA: TGTGCCAGCAGTGCGGGGCGACTATCGGGCACAGATACGCAGTATTTT
CDR3 protein: CASSAGRLSGTDTQYF

J gene: TRBJ1-5
clone size: -
D gene: -
V gene: TRBV7-3
CDR3 DNA: TGTGCCAGCAGCGCAGACAGTCATCAGCCCCAGCATTTT
CDR3 protein: CASSADSHQPQHF

J gene: TRBJ2-7
clone size: -
D gene: TRBD1
V gene: TRBV7-9
CDR3 DNA: TGTGCCAGCAGCTTAGGCAGGACAGGGGGCGGTGAGCAGTACTTC
CDR3 protein: CASSLGRTGGGEQYF

J gene: TRBJ1-1
clone size: -
D gene: -
V gene: TRBV5-5
CDR3 DNA: TGTGCCAGCAGCTTAAGAGAATATGGCGCTGAAGCTTTCTTT
CDR3 protein: CASSLREYGAEAFF

J gene: TRBJ1-3
clone size: many
D gene: -
V gene: TRBV2
CDR3 DNA: TGTGCCAGCAGTGAACGCTGGACAGCACTAAACTCTGGAAACACCATATATTTT
CDR3 protein: CASSERWTALNSGNTIYF

J gene: TRBJ1-3
clone size: -
D gene: TRBD1
V gene: TRBV7-9
CDR3 DNA: TGTGCCAGCAGCCGCTACCGGGACAGGGCCAACTCTGGAAACACCATATATTTT
CDR3 protein: CASSRYRDRANSGNTIYF

J gene: TRBJ2-4
clone size: -
D gene: TRBD2
V gene: TRBV14
CDR3 DNA: TGTGCCAGCAGCCAATACGGGAGGGCCCTCCAAAACATTCAGTACTTC
CDR3 protein: CASSQYGRALQNIQYF

J gene: TRBJ1-2
clone size: -
D gene: -
V gene: TRBV5-8
CDR3 DNA: TGTGCCAGCAGCTTGGCCAACAGGGCCGGTGGCTACACCTTC
CDR3 protein: CASSLANRAGGYTF

J gene: TRBJ1-3
clone size: -
D gene: -
V gene: TRBV18
CDR3 DNA: TGTGCCAGCTCACCACTTCTCTATCCCTTCTCTGGAGACACCATATATTTT
CDR3 protein: CASSPLLYPFSGDTIYF